The rows below give T cell receptor beta chains drawn from one sample of a study of blood T cell repertoires in COVID-19. Sequencing used immunoSEQ multiplex PCR; TCRdb keeps in-frame clones, though not all of them. The table lists 300,000 to 400,000 clones, around 82% of them singletons. Input material: peripheral blood. These receptors all come from a man aged 30-40 years with active or convalescent COVID-19. CDR3s include the opening cysteine and the closing phenylalanine or tryptophan. Fields, in order: J gene, D gene, clone size, V gene, CDR3 DNA, CDR3 protein. The D gene is left open where the match is weak. Rows may omit the clone size; those that give it use once, few, many or a size class.

j_call: TRBJ2-1; d_call: NA; clone_size: few; v_call: TRBV7-3; cdr3_nt: TGTGCCAGCAGCTTAGCGGGGACCTCCTACAATGAGCAGTTCTTC; cdr3_aa: CASSLAGTSYNEQFF
j_call: TRBJ2-4; d_call: NA; clone_size: once; v_call: TRBV21-1; cdr3_nt: TGTGCCAGCAGCAAAGAAATTGGTGACATCCTGGACATTCAGTACTTC; cdr3_aa: CASSKEIGDILDIQYF
j_call: TRBJ2-7; d_call: TRBD1; clone_size: NA; v_call: TRBV6-5; cdr3_nt: TGTGCCAGCAGTTACACCCGGGACAGGGAGACCTACGAGCAGTACTTC; cdr3_aa: CASSYTRDRETYEQYF
j_call: TRBJ2-1; d_call: TRBD2; clone_size: once; v_call: TRBV9; cdr3_nt: TGTGCCAGCAGCCCACGGGAGGGCTCCTACAATGAGCAGTTCTTC; cdr3_aa: CASSPREGSYNEQFF
j_call: TRBJ2-7; d_call: TRBD1; clone_size: NA; v_call: TRBV11-3; cdr3_nt: TGTGCCAGCAGCCCCCGGACAGGGGGTGGAAGGGAGCAGTACTTC; cdr3_aa: CASSPRTGGGREQYF
j_call: TRBJ1-6; d_call: TRBD1; clone_size: NA; v_call: TRBV15; cdr3_nt: TGTGCCACCAGCGGGACAGGGCAGGCACCCCTCCACTTT; cdr3_aa: CATSGTGQAPLHF
j_call: TRBJ1-5; d_call: NA; clone_size: NA; v_call: TRBV2; cdr3_nt: TGTGCCAGCAACAGGGCTTACACTTATCAGCCCCAGCATTTT; cdr3_aa: CASNRAYTYQPQHF
j_call: TRBJ2-3; d_call: TRBD2; clone_size: NA; v_call: TRBV19; cdr3_nt: TGTGCCAGTAGTACCCGCCAGGTAGCGGGGAAGGATACGCAGTATTTT; cdr3_aa: CASSTRQVAGKDTQYF
j_call: TRBJ1-2; d_call: TRBD1; clone_size: NA; v_call: TRBV7-9; cdr3_nt: TGTGCCAGCAGAAACCTCAGGGGGCCCGGCTATGGCTACACCTTC; cdr3_aa: CASRNLRGPGYGYTF
j_call: TRBJ1-1; d_call: NA; clone_size: NA; v_call: TRBV6-6; cdr3_nt: TGTGCCAGCAGTCGGAACTCGGGCGGGGCCGATCTCCGGACTGAAGCTTTCTTT; cdr3_aa: CASSRNSGGADLRTEAFF
j_call: TRBJ1-1; d_call: NA; clone_size: NA; v_call: TRBV6-5; cdr3_nt: TGTGCCAGTTCCGGGGGGCAGGACACTGAAGCTTTCTTT; cdr3_aa: CASSGGQDTEAFF
j_call: TRBJ2-7; d_call: NA; clone_size: few; v_call: TRBV6-9; cdr3_nt: TGTGCCAGCAGTTATTCGTGTCCCCGCAGCTCCTACGAGCAGTACTTC; cdr3_aa: CASSYSCPRSSYEQYF
j_call: TRBJ1-5; d_call: TRBD1; clone_size: NA; v_call: TRBV7-2; cdr3_nt: TGTGCCAGCAGCTTCGACAGGGGGCCCCAGCATTTT; cdr3_aa: CASSFDRGPQHF
j_call: TRBJ2-4; d_call: TRBD1; clone_size: NA; v_call: TRBV7-9; cdr3_nt: TGTGCCAGCAGCTTAGAAGGGTGGGACAGGGCAAACATTCAGTACTTC; cdr3_aa: CASSLEGWDRANIQYF